The sequence of this T cell receptor (beta chain) was determined in a study of cytomegalovirus exposure and HLA in healthy donors. Study-level background: Early on, a data release was issued that held 80 million to 90 million unique TCRs from HLA-typed donors.

CDR1 is LNHNV, CDR2 YYDKDF, per germline (reference sequence). The CDR3 spans 16 residues. J was trimmed by 6 bases and V by 0 bases; bases with no gene match: 6. Primers: 60 Vbeta forward and 13 Jbeta reverse. Generated by immunoSEQ multiplex PCR, the TCRdb table keeps only in-frame clones and is missing some. In the table there are some 40,000 clones, approximately 80% of which are singletons. The sample taken for sequencing was PBMCs. The receptor comes from a woman aged 18-29 years in good health and CMV-seropositive. The rearrangement links TRBV15 to TRBJ2-2, with 8 bases aligning to TRBD1. In DNA form, the CDR3 reads TGTGCCACCAGCAGAGATAGGCCGACAGGGGCCGGGGAGCTGTTTTTT. Its protein is CATSRDRPTGAGELFF.